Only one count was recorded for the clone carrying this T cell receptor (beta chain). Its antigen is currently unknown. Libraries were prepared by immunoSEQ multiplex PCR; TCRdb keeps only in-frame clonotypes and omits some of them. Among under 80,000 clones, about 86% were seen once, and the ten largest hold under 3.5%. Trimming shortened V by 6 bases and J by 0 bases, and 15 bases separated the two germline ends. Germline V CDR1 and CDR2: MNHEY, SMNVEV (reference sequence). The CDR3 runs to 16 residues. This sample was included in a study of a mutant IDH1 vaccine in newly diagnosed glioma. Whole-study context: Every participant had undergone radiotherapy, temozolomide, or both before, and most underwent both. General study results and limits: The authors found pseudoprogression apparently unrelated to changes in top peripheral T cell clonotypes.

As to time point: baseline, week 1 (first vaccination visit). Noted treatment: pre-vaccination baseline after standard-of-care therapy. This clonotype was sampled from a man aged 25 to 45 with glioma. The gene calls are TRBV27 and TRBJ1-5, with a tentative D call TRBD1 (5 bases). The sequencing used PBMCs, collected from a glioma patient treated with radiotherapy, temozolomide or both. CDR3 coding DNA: TGTGCCAGCAGAGACGGGGCTGGACGTAGCAATCAGCCCCAGCATTTT. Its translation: CASRDGAGRSNQPQHF.